This TCR beta chain was sequenced in a study of T-cell reconstitution after alpha-beta-depleted transplantation in children. Trimming removed 5 bases at V and 7 bases at J, with 18 bases between. CDR1 SQVTM and CDR2 ANQGSEA come from the germline V gene. The CDR3 totals 14 residues. Unique molecular identifiers were built into the TCRbeta library. TCRdb passed the PCR reads through MiXCR, listing each CDR3 protein once. The sample includes 200,000 or so distinct CDR3 sequences, 5.5% to 7% seen only once; the top ten take around 4.3%. In its sample, this clonotype was seen many times. Antigen: not known. Study conclusions and caveats: Several hundred expanded graft clones reportedly gave rise to the alpha-beta T cells present about two months after transplant. Some patients showed high day-60 TCRbeta diversity, which derived from surviving recipient T cells and thymic progenitors. A year had passed since transplant, and T-cell counts and diversity by then came mostly from newly produced T cells.

The sample consisted of PBMCs, taken before TCRalphabeta/CD19-depleted stem cell transplant. This sequence joins TRBV29-1 and TRBJ2-1, with D possibly matching TRBD1 (6 bases). The source is a girl under three years old with combined immunodeficiency, due to receive a stem cell transplant. The DNA for the CDR3 is TGCAGCGTTTACCCAGGGGATGGGAAGAATGAGCAGTTCTTC. This encodes CSVYPGDGKNEQFF.